This is a list of T cell receptor beta chains from one sample in a study of PD-1 blockade in classical Hodgkin lymphoma. The data were produced by immunoSEQ multiplex PCR, yet TCRdb's version contains in-frame clones alone and is incomplete. In the table there are some 19,000 clones, around 80% of which are singletons. The sequencing used peripheral blood mononuclear cells (PBMCs), collected before the second cycle of nivolumab. The receptor source for this set is a human donor with classical Hodgkin lymphoma. CDR3s include the opening cysteine and the closing phenylalanine or tryptophan. D genes are given only for firm matches. For some rows the clone size is stated as once, few or many, or as a class when expanded; others skip it.

TRBV30,TRBJ1-2,10,.,.,TGTGCCCTCCTGCACTATGGCTACACCTTC,CALLHYGYTF
TRBV7-9,TRBJ2-1,15,once,.,TGTGCCAGCAGCTTGACGGGACTCTCCTACAATGAGCAGTTCTTC,CASSLTGLSYNEQFF
TRBV9,TRBJ2-1,15,few,TRBD2,TGTGCCAGCAGCCCGGGGACTAGACCCAATTCCGAGCAGTTCTTC,CASSPGTRPNSEQFF
TRBV2,TRBJ2-1,14,few,TRBD2,TGTGCCAGCAGTGAGACTAGCGGAAACAATGAGCAGTTCTTC,CASSETSGNNEQFF
TRBV7-9,TRBJ2-1,13,.,.,TGTGCCAGCAGCTTGATACGCAGCAATGAGCAGTTCTTC,CASSLIRSNEQFF
TRBV9,TRBJ2-7,16,.,TRBD1,TGTGCCAGCAGCGTAGATATACAGGGGGCAGAATACGAGCAGTACTTC,CASSVDIQGAEYEQYF
TRBV28,TRBJ1-1,13,.,TRBD1,TGTGCCAGCAGTTTCAGGGGGGCCACTGAAGCTTTCTTT,CASSFRGATEAFF
TRBV19,TRBJ2-1,16,.,TRBD2,TGTGCCAGTAGTATACTACTAGCGGGAGGTTCCAATGAGCAGTTCTTC,CASSILLAGGSNEQFF
TRBV14,TRBJ2-7,12,.,.,TGTGCCAGCAGCCCGTCGGGCTACGAGCAGTACTTC,CASSPSGYEQYF
TRBV14,TRBJ1-5,13,.,.,TGTGCCAGCAGCCAAGATAAGAGTCAGCCCCAGCATTTT,CASSQDKSQPQHF
TRBV4-1,TRBJ1-4,15,.,.,TGCGCCAGCAGATTGACCCCCGCAACTAATGAAAAACTGTTTTTT,CASRLTPATNEKLFF
TRBV6-4,TRBJ2-1,13,.,.,TGTGCCAGCAGTGACGGGACATACAATGAGCAGTTCTTC,CASSDGTYNEQFF
TRBV4-3,TRBJ1-3,16,.,TRBD1,TGCGCCAGCAGCCTGTCCAGGGGGAGCCCTGGAAACACCATATATTTT,CASSLSRGSPGNTIYF
TRBV6-5,TRBJ2-2,13,.,.,TGTGCCACGTTGGGGCAGAACACCGGGGAGCTGTTTTTT,CATLGQNTGELFF
TRBV11-2,TRBJ2-2,11,few,.,TGTGCCTTCCGTTCGGCCGGGGAGCTGTTTTTT,CAFRSAGELFF
TRBV5-6,TRBJ2-7,16,.,.,TGTGCCAGCAGCACCCCCCCCGGCAGGGCTGATTACGAGCAGTACTTC,CASSTPPGRADYEQYF
TRBV4-1,TRBJ2-5,14,.,TRBD2,TGCGCCAGCAGCCAGATCGGGGGGAGAGAGACCCAGTACTTC,CASSQIGGRETQYF
TRBV14,TRBJ2-7,13,few,TRBD2,TGTGCCAGCAGCTGGGGGGGAGCCAACGAGCAGTACTTC,CASSWGGANEQYF
TRBV19,TRBJ1-2,15,once,.,TGTGCCAGTAGTTATGCAGGCTCCGCGAGGGATGGCTACACCTTC,CASSYAGSARDGYTF
TRBV5-1,TRBJ1-2,14,.,TRBD1,TGCGCCAGCAGCTTGGACAGGGGCGGCTATGGCTACACCTTC,CASSLDRGGYGYTF
TRBV29-1,TRBJ2-3,15,.,.,TGCAGCGTTGAGCCGACAGATACTAGCACAGATACGCAGTATTTT,CSVEPTDTSTDTQYF
TRBV7-9,TRBJ2-7,14,.,TRBD1,TGTGCCAGCAGCCAATCGGACAGGCCCTACGAGCAGTACTTC,CASSQSDRPYEQYF
TRBV27,TRBJ2-3,14,.,.,TGTGCCAGCAGTGATAGGGGGTATACAGATACGCAGTATTTT,CASSDRGYTDTQYF
TRBV6-6,TRBJ2-2,15,.,.,TGTGCCAGCAGACTAAGGGACTTTAACACCGGGGAGCTGTTTTTT,CASRLRDFNTGELFF
TRBV29-1,TRBJ2-3,10,.,.,TGCAGCGCCTGGGTGCGGACGCAGTATTTT,CSAWVRTQYF
TRBV6-7,TRBJ1-2,14,.,.,TGTGCCAGCAGTTACGGAGAGGGTGGCTATGGCTACACCTTC,CASSYGEGGYGYTF
TRBV2,TRBJ2-5,17,.,TRBD2,TGTGCCAGCAGTGAAGGGCTGGGACTAGGGGGGGGAGAGACCCAGTACTTC,CASSEGLGLGGGETQYF
TRBV13,TRBJ2-6,15,few,TRBD1,TGTGCCAGCTCGACAGGGGTCTCTGGGGCCAACGTCCTGACTTTC,CASSTGVSGANVLTF
TRBV30,TRBJ2-1,15,.,TRBD2,TGTGCCTGGAGTGGTAGCGGGGGGTTCTACAATGAGCAGTTCTTC,CAWSGSGGFYNEQFF
TRBV19,TRBJ2-2,15,few,TRBD2,TGTGCCAGTAGTATTACGAGCGGGAGGGCCGGGGAGCTGTTTTTT,CASSITSGRAGELFF
TRBV11-3,TRBJ2-2,13,.,.,TGTGCCAGCAGCTTAGTAATGGCCGGGGAGCTGTTTTTT,CASSLVMAGELFF
TRBV19,TRBJ1-2,14,.,.,TGTGCCAGTAGTGTCGCCACAGGAGAATATGGCTACACCTTC,CASSVATGEYGYTF
TRBV9,TRBJ2-1,12,.,TRBD1,TGTGCCAGCAGCGTTACAGGGGTGGAGCAGTTCTTC,CASSVTGVEQFF
TRBV20-1,TRBJ2-7,11,once,.,TGCAGTGGTCGGGGAGACTACGAGCAGTACTTC,CSGRGDYEQYF
TRBV5-1,TRBJ1-4,19,.,.,TGCGCCAGCAGACTATCACCCAGGGACTCCGCAAAGACTAATGAAAAACTGTTTTTT,CASRLSPRDSAKTNEKLFF
TRBV7-7,TRBJ2-2,17,.,TRBD2,TGTGCCAGCAGCTTAAAAACGGGGGGGCCTGTCACCGGGGAGCTGTTTTTT,CASSLKTGGPVTGELFF
TRBV19,TRBJ2-7,12,.,.,TGTGCCAGTAGTAGGGACCTTTACGAGCAGTACTTC,CASSRDLYEQYF
TRBV5-8,TRBJ1-5,15,.,TRBD1,TGTGCCAGCAGCTTACGACAGGGGCTGAATCAGCCCCAGCATTTT,CASSLRQGLNQPQHF
TRBV11-2,TRBJ1-5,15,few,.,TGTGCCAGCAGCTTGGTAAGTGGGCTCAATCAGCCCCAGCATTTT,CASSLVSGLNQPQHF
TRBV10-3,TRBJ1-2,13,.,TRBD1,TGTGCCATCAGTGAGGGACAGGCTTATGGCTACACCTTC,CAISEGQAYGYTF
TRBV6-1,TRBJ2-6,17,few,TRBD1,TGTGCCAGCAGTGAATACGGGGCAGGGGGTGGGGCCAACGTCCTGACTTTC,CASSEYGAGGGANVLTF
TRBV2,TRBJ2-3,11,.,.,TGTGCCAGCACTGATACAGATACGCAGTATTTT,CASTDTDTQYF
TRBV19,TRBJ2-5,13,.,.,TGTGCCAGTAGTATCAAAGAGACATCGACCCAGTACTTC,CASSIKETSTQYF
TRBV9,TRBJ1-1,14,few,.,TGTGCCAGCAGCGCCCGCGACAGGAACACTGAAGCTTTCTTT,CASSARDRNTEAFF
TRBV4-1,TRBJ2-1,12,.,TRBD1,TGCGCCAGCAGCCGGGACAGGGAGTGGCAGTTCTTC,CASSRDREWQFF